The 11 T cell receptor beta chains given below trace back to one sample, sequenced in a study of technical replicates of blood from a handful of donors. The table came from immunoSEQ multiplex PCR; TCRdb's copy has only in-frame clones and leaves some out. The sample lists more than 65,000 clones, nearly 96% occurring once. What was sequenced was T cells isolated from PBMCs. The origin of the receptors is a human donor in good health.

The rearrangement joins TRBV4-3 to TRBJ2-3, with TRBD2 as a possible D gene (5 bases). Looked up from germline, CDR1 is LGHNA and CDR2 is YSLEER. Trimming shortened V by 4 bases and J by 2 bases, and 13 bases separated the two germline ends. The CDR3 is 15 residues long. The CDR3 spells CASSLLRGATDTQYF. CDR3 DNA sequence: TGCGCCAGCAGCCTTCTCCGGGGAGCCACAGATACGCAGTATTTT.

The chain links TRBV27 to TRBJ2-2; the match to TRBD1 covers 7 bases. Germline trimming cut 6 bases from V and 1 base from J; bases unmatched to any gene: 2. This CDR3 contains 14 residues. CDR1 and CDR2 from the germline V gene are MNHEY and SMNVEV (reference sequence). The CDR3 region has the DNA TGTGCCAGCAGATGGGACAGGAACACCGGGGAGCTGTTTTTT. This translates into CASRWDRNTGELFF.

The V and J genes are TRBV13 and TRBJ2-7; TRBD1 matches 12 bases. CDR1 and CDR2 from the germline V gene are PRHDT and FYEKMQ (reference sequence). This CDR3 has 15 amino acids. Losses at the gene ends were 3 bases for V and 5 bases for J; bases not matched to a gene: 5. In nucleotides, the CDR3 is TGTGCCAGCAGCTTTGCGGGACAGGGGGCTCACGAGCAGTACTTC. Residues: CASSFAGQGAHEQYF.

V gene TRBV19 combines with J gene TRBJ2-3; D gene ambiguous. Germline CDR1 reads LNHDA; CDR2 reads SQIVND (reference sequence). The CDR3 covers 11 residues. Trimming took 7 bases from V and 1 from J, leaving 3 bases between them. The CDR3 DNA is TGTGCCAGTACGGGCACAGATACGCAGTATTTT. Amino acids: CASTGTDTQYF. Supplemented by reference TRBV19 and TRBJ2-3, the full variable domain reads DGGITQSPKYLFRKEGQNVTLSCEQNLNHDAMYWYRQDPGQGLRLIYYSQIVNDFQKGDIAEGYSVSREKKESFPLTVTSAQKNPTAFYLCASTGTDTQYFGPGTRLTVL.

The rearrangement links TRBV5-4 to TRBJ1-1; D not certain. V gave up 3 bases and J gave up 4 bases, with 13 bases separating them. CDR1 is SGHNT and CDR2 is YYREEE in the germline V gene (reference sequence). This CDR3 region has 14 residues. The CDR3 bases are TGTGCCAGCAGCTCGAAGACTGCTAGCACTGAAGCTTTCTTT. This codes for CASSSKTASTEAFF.

The CDR3 here is CASSIGNQGAYEQYF. The CDR3 nucleotides are TGTGCCAGTAGTATTGGCAATCAGGGGGCCTACGAGCAGTACTTC. The chain is built from TRBV19 and TRBJ2-7; 7 bases are a match to TRBD1. Germline CDR1 LNHDA, CDR2 SQIVND (reference sequence). Trimming at V came to 3 bases and at J to 2 bases, leaving 7 bases not matched to a gene. The CDR3 loop spans 15 amino acids.

This CDR3 reads CASSSPDNSGANVLTF. The CDR3 DNA reads as TGCGCCAGCAGCTCACCGGACAACTCTGGGGCCAACGTCCTGACTTTC. V usage is TRBV4-1 and J usage is TRBJ2-6, with a possible D match to TRBD1 (5 bases). With 5 bases removed from V and 0 bases from J, the gap between germline ends came to 11 bases. The CDR3 is made up of 16 amino acids. Germline CDR1 is MGHRA and CDR2 is YSYEKL.

The chain recombines TRBV7-8 with TRBJ2-1, with 9 bases aligning to TRBD2. CDR3 length equals 16 residues. The germline V gene has CDR1 SGHVS and CDR2 FQNEAQ. Germline trimming cut 5 bases from V and 1 base from J; bases unmatched to any gene: 6. The CDR3 DNA sequence: TGTGCCAGCAGCCAGACTAGCGGCCCTTCCTACAATGAGCAGTTCTTC. This encodes CASSQTSGPSYNEQFF.

The chain couples TRBV6-5 to TRBJ2-1; TRBD2 might be the D (5 bases). The CDR3 loop spans 16 amino acids. V lost 0 bases and J lost 5, with 14 bases in between. Germline assignment: CDR1 MNHEY and CDR2 SVGAGI. The CDR3 nucleotides read TGTGCCAGCAGTTACTCGAGTGGACTGGGAAACAATGAGCAGTTCTTC. Translation gives CASSYSSGLGNNEQFF.

The genes are TRBV2 and TRBJ2-7; 8 nucleotides agree with TRBD2. V trimming: 7 bases; J trimming: 4 bases; junction bases outside the gene matches: 12. The CDR3 runs 15 residues. Germline CDR1 and CDR2: SNHLY and FYNNEI. CDR3 coding DNA: TGTGCCAGCAACCCCCGTCCGGGACTAGAGTACGAGCAGTACTTC. Protein sequence: CASNPRPGLEYEQYF.

V usage is TRBV29-1 and J usage is TRBJ2-1; the match to TRBD2 covers 10 bases. Germline CDR1 SQVTM, CDR2 ANQGSEA. The CDR3 runs 14 residues. V lost 4 bases, J lost 7 bases, and 7 bases stayed unmatched. The CDR3 DNA sequence: TGCAGCGTTGCCCCTAGCGGGAGAGATAATGAGCAGTTCTTC. It codes for CSVAPSGRDNEQFF.